This is a list of T cell receptor beta chains from one sample in a study of shared clonotypes between healthy human individuals. Sequencing used immunoSEQ multiplex PCR; TCRdb keeps in-frame clones, though not all of them. The top ten hold roughly 1% of the sample, which has around 2,000,000 clones, about 95% seen once. The specimen sequenced was naive CD8+ T cells sorted from blood. Receptor source: a man younger than 35 in good health. CDR3s include the opening cysteine and the closing phenylalanine or tryptophan. The order of the fields is D gene, V gene, J gene, clone size, CDR3 DNA, CDR3 protein. A D gene is named only where the DNA matches it firmly. Expanded clones are given a class, and other clones once, few, many or no size at all.

>TRBD1|TRBV13|TRBJ2-2|-
TGTGCCAGCAGCCCGGACAGGGGGGACGCCGGGGAGCTGTTTTTT
CASSPDRGDAGELFF
>TRBD1|TRBV29-1|TRBJ2-1|-
TGCAGCGTCGTGGGACAGGGGATCAACAATGAGCAGTTCTTC
CSVVGQGINNEQFF
>TRBD1|TRBV4-3|TRBJ1-4|-
TGCGCCAGCAGCCAGGGGACAGGGGCCGAAAAACTGTTTTTT
CASSQGTGAEKLFF
>-|TRBV27|TRBJ2-5|-
TGTGCCAGCACCGCTAATTACGGGGGCGGGGAGACCCAGTACTTC
CASTANYGGGETQYF
>-|TRBV5-1|TRBJ2-5|-
TGCGCCAGCAGCCCCTCAGGGATGGGGGAGACCCAGTACTTC
CASSPSGMGETQYF
>-|TRBV28|TRBJ1-1|-
TGTGCCAGCAGTTTAGTACTGGGGAACACTGAAGCTTTCTTT
CASSLVLGNTEAFF
>TRBD1|TRBV6-1|TRBJ2-5|once
TGTGCCAGCAGTGGCTGGACAGGGCGAGTTCAAGAGACCCAGTACTTC
CASSGWTGRVQETQYF
>TRBD1|TRBV29-1|TRBJ1-1|few
TGCAGCGCCAGGACAGGGAATGGGGAAGCTTTCTTT
CSARTGNGEAFF
>-|TRBV18|TRBJ2-1|-
TGTGCCACCCGAGGGACTGAGCCCACTTTAGAGCAGTTCTTC
CATRGTEPTLEQFF
>TRBD1|TRBV9|TRBJ1-2|-
TGTGCCAGCAGCTCACAGACGGACGGGACAGCTAACTATGGCTACACCTTC
CASSSQTDGTANYGYTF
>TRBD1|TRBV5-1|TRBJ2-7|-
TGCGCCAGCAGCAGGACAGGCTACGAGCAGTACTTC
CASSRTGYEQYF
>-|TRBV5-4|TRBJ1-5|-
TGTGCCAGCAGCTTGGACGGAGGAGCCCAGCATTTT
CASSLDGGAQHF
>-|TRBV7-2|TRBJ2-4|-
TGTGCCAGCAGCTTAGAATACATTCAGTACTTC
CASSLEYIQYF
>TRBD2|TRBV10-3|TRBJ2-5|-
TGTGCCATCAGTTTGGGTAGCGGGGGTCAAGAGACCCAGTACTTC
CAISLGSGGQETQYF
>TRBD1|TRBV6-1|TRBJ1-5|-
TGTGCCAGCAGTGAACTGACAGGGGACAAGGTAGGCAATCAGCCCCAGCATTTT
CASSELTGDKVGNQPQHF
>-|TRBV27|TRBJ1-5|-
TGTGCCAGCAGTTTAAGTGGGGCAGTCAATCAGCCCCAGCATTTT
CASSLSGAVNQPQHF
>-|TRBV28|TRBJ1-1|once
TGTGCCAGCAGTTGGGACATCCGAGCCGTAGGAGCTTTCTTT
CASSWDIRAVGAFF